These T cell receptor beta chains were read from a single sample in a study of blood T cell repertoires in COVID-19. Measured with immunoSEQ multiplex PCR; TCRdb has only the in-frame clones, and not every one. The sample has 150,000 to 200,000 clones, around 80% seen once. The specimen sequenced was peripheral blood. The receptors were sampled from a man aged 60 to 69 with acute or convalescent COVID-19. Both conserved end residues are part of each CDR3. D genes are given only for firm matches. Clone size, where shown, is once, few, many, or a class for clones that have expanded.

size	D	V	J	CDR3	DNA
-	TRBD1	TRBV2	TRBJ1-4	CASSGGQAINEKLFF	TGTGCCAGCAGTGGCGGACAGGCGATTAATGAAAAACTGTTTTTT
-	-	TRBV7-2	TRBJ2-5	CASSPPDPGKTQYF	TGTGCCAGCAGCCCCCCAGACCCAGGGAAGACCCAGTACTTC
few	-	TRBV5-4	TRBJ2-5	CASSFTEQETQYF	TGTGCCAGCAGCTTTACAGAGCAAGAGACCCAGTACTTC
-	-	TRBV4-1	TRBJ1-2	CASSQEAAGDYYGYTF	TGCGCCAGCAGCCAAGAGGCGGCGGGGGATTACTATGGCTACACCTTC
-	-	TRBV5-1	TRBJ1-2	CASRSEGVYGYTF	TGCGCCAGCAGATCCGAAGGAGTCTATGGCTACACCTTC
-	-	TRBV7-2	TRBJ1-4	CASSPQEGRNEKLFF	TGTGCCAGCAGCCCCCAAGAGGGCAGGAATGAAAAACTGTTTTTT
-	-	TRBV3-1/TRBV3-2	TRBJ1-1	CASSQGGRTEAFF	TGTGCCAGCAGCCAAGGAGGCAGAACTGAAGCTTTCTTT
-	TRBD2	TRBV4-3	TRBJ2-7	CASSQGRLAGGRFDEQYF	TGCGCCAGCAGCCAAGGGCGACTAGCGGGGGGCCGGTTCGACGAGCAGTACTTC
-	-	TRBV5-4	TRBJ2-2	CASSLVGGTGELFF	TGTGCCAGCAGCTTGGTAGGCGGCACCGGGGAGCTGTTTTTT
once	TRBD1	TRBV6-5	TRBJ2-3	CASSYRGPTDTQYF	TGTGCCAGCAGTTATAGGGGGCCCACAGATACGCAGTATTTT
-	-	TRBV9	TRBJ2-2	CASSPRQTGELFF	TGTGCCAGCAGCCCGCGACAGACCGGGGAGCTGTTTTTT
-	TRBD1	TRBV25-1	TRBJ1-2	CASSGVQGALGYGYTF	TGTGCCAGCAGTGGCGTACAGGGGGCGCTTGGGTATGGCTACACCTTC
-	-	TRBV3-1/TRBV3-2	TRBJ2-7	CASSQGAGQAFYEQYF	TGTGCCAGCAGCCAAGGAGCGGGACAGGCATTCTACGAGCAGTACTTC
-	-	TRBV2	TRBJ1-1	CASTPTGVGTEAFF	TGTGCCAGTACACCTACCGGGGTCGGCACTGAAGCTTTCTTT
-	TRBD1	TRBV6-4	TRBJ1-4	CASSPTGGGEKLFF	TGTGCCAGCAGCCCAACAGGGGGAGGTGAAAAACTGTTTTTT
-	-	TRBV2	TRBJ1-6	CASNEEPGKGSPLHF	TGTGCCAGCAATGAGGAGCCGGGGAAAGGGTCACCCCTCCACTTT
-	TRBD2	TRBV25-1	TRBJ2-3	CASSDLRGGFTDTQYF	TGTGCCAGCAGTGACCTCCGCGGGGGGTTCACAGATACGCAGTATTTT
-	TRBD1	TRBV7-7	TRBJ2-1	CASSRGQGRNNEQFF	TGTGCTAGCAGCCGGGGACAGGGGAGAAACAATGAGCAGTTCTTC
-	TRBD1	TRBV15	TRBJ1-3	CATSLGQSSGNTIYF	TGTGCCACCAGTCTGGGACAGAGCTCTGGAAACACCATATATTTT
few	TRBD1	TRBV5-1	TRBJ1-1	CASSLDRVGGTEAFF	TGCGCCAGCAGCTTAGACAGGGTGGGAGGCACTGAAGCTTTCTTT